This TCR beta chain appears in the sequencing data of a study of blood T cell repertoires in COVID-19. Overall study context: Sample material is recorded as cDNA or gDNA derived from T cells, B-cell-depleted T cells, or PBMCs.

Germline V gives CDR1 SEHNR, CDR2 FQNEAQ (reference sequence). CDR3 size: 16 residues. J gave up 4 bases and V 5 bases, and 8 bases lay outside the gene matches. Only in-frame clones appear in the TCRdb table, and some are missing; sequencing was by immunoSEQ multiplex PCR. The profile shows some 250,000 clones, 65% to 90% of them singletons. The chain couples TRBV7-9 to TRBJ2-6; 7 bases line up with TRBD2. Sequenced material: peripheral blood. The sequence came from a man aged 30 to 45 with active or convalescent COVID-19. In nucleotides, the CDR3 is TGTGCCAGCAGCCCCAGGGAGGGACCCGGGGCCAACGTCCTGACTTTC. Its protein is CASSPREGPGANVLTF.